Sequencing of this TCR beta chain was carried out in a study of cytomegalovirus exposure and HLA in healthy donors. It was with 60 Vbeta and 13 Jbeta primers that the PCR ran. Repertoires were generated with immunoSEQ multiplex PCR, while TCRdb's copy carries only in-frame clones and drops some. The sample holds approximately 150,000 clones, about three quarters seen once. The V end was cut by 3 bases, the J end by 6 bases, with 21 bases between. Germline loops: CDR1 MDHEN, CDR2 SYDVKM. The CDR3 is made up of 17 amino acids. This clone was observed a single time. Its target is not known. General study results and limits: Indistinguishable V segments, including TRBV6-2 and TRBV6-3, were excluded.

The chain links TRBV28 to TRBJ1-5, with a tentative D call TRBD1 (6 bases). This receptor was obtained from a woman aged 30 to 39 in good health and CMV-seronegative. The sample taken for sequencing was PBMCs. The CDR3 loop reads CASSFAGATLAGQPQHF. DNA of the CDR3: TGTGCCAGCAGTTTTGCAGGGGCGACCTTAGCCGGTCAGCCCCAGCATTTT.